A selection of T cell receptor beta chains follows, all from one sample in a study of radiotherapy plus CTLA-4 blockade in lung cancer. Profiled with immunoSEQ multiplex PCR; TCRdb holds only in-frame clones, not every one. The sample lists tens of thousands of clones; roughly 80% were seen once. Here the sequenced sample was peripheral blood, taken from a patient treated with radiotherapy plus ipilimumab. These receptors were collected from a human donor with non-small cell lung cancer who had stable disease on radiotherapy plus ipilimumab. The CDR3 runs from the conserved cysteine through the conserved F or W.

V gene: TRBV6-5; CDR3 protein: CASSSPGQTPNTEAFF
V gene: TRBV6-6; CDR3 protein: CASGEGQWGWPQHF
V gene: TRBV9; CDR3 protein: CASSVGTGSSSDTQYF
V gene: TRBV6-5; CDR3 protein: CASSLYRGYGYTF
V gene: TRBV2; CDR3 protein: CASTRDFDYGYTF
V gene: TRBV5-1; CDR3 protein: CASSLEGDEQFF
V gene: TRBV5-5; CDR3 protein: CASSIGNSGNTIYF
V gene: TRBV28; CDR3 protein: CASSFEGEKLFF
V gene: TRBV2; CDR3 protein: CASSVRMDRALAGNTIYF
V gene: TRBV2; CDR3 protein: CASSIRGAGELFF
V gene: TRBV18; CDR3 protein: CASSSPGKSGETQYF
V gene: TRBV15; CDR3 protein: CATSRDRGRGGKNIQYF
V gene: TRBV28; CDR3 protein: CASSPGGGRVYNSPLHF
V gene: TRBV7-9; CDR3 protein: CASSSRRREGNTEAFF
V gene: TRBV5-1; CDR3 protein: CASSLGRGVTEAFF
V gene: TRBV5-1; CDR3 protein: CASSFAPATGGGNQPQHF
V gene: TRBV7-9; CDR3 protein: CASSFGARSPSTDTQYF
V gene: TRBV7-3; CDR3 protein: CASSLGQGSGNTIYF
V gene: TRBV29-1; CDR3 protein: CSVHGGSGGRTDTQYF
V gene: TRBV19; CDR3 protein: CASSVTDSLSPLHF
V gene: TRBV21-1; CDR3 protein: CASKSGGYTF
V gene: TRBV19; CDR3 protein: CASSMARPYGYTF
V gene: TRBV12-5; CDR3 protein: CASGLDKNGYTF
V gene: TRBV6-4; CDR3 protein: CASSQGTDPPYGYTF
V gene: TRBV18; CDR3 protein: CASSGTANYGYTF
V gene: TRBV10-2; CDR3 protein: CASSGQGGYEQYF
V gene: TRBV7-2; CDR3 protein: CASSLAMGGNQPQHF
V gene: TRBV19; CDR3 protein: CAGGGANVLTF